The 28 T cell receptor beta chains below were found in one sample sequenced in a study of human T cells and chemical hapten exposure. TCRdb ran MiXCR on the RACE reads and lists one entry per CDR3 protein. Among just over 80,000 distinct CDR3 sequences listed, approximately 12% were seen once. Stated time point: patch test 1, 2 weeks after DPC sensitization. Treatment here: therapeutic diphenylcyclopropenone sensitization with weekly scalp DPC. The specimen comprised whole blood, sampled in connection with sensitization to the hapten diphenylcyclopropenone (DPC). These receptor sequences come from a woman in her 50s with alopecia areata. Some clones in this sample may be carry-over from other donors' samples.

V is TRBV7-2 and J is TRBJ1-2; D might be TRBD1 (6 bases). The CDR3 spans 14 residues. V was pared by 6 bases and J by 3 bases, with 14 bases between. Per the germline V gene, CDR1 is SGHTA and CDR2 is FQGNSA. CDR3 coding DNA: TGTGCCAGCAGTACCCGGGACACCTACTATGGCTACACCTTC. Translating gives CASSTRDTYYGYTF. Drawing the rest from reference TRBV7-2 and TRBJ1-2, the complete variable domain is GAGVSQSPSNKVTEKGKDVELRCDPISGHTALYWYRQSLGQGLEFLIYFQGNSAPDKSGLPSDRFSAERTGGSVSTLTIQRTQQEDSAVYLCASSTRDTYYGYTFGSGTRLTVV.

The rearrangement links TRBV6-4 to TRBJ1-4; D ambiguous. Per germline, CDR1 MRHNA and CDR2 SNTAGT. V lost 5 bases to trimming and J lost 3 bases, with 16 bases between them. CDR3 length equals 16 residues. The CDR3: CASSPRSRGSNEKLFF. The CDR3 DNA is TGTGCCAGCAGTCCGCGGAGCCGGGGATCTAATGAAAAACTGTTTTTT.

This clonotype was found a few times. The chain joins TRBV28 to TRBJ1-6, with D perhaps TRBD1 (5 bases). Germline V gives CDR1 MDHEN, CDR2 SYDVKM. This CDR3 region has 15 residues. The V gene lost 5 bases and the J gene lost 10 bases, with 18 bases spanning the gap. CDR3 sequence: CASSRADLGVSPLHF. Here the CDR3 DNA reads TGTGCCAGCAGTCGCGCCGACCTAGGGGTATCACCCCTCCACTTT. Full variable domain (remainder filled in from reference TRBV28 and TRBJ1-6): DVKVTQSSRYLVKRTGEKVFLECVQDMDHENMFWYRQDPGLGLRLIYFSYDVKMKEKGDIPEGYSVSREKKERFSLILESASTNQTSMYLCASSRADLGVSPLHFGNGTRLTVT.

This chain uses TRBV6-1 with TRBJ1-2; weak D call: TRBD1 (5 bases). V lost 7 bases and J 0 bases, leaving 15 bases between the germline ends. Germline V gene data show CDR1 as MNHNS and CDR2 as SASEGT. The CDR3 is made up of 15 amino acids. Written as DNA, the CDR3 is TGTGCCAGCAAGGGAACAGGCGGTACTAACTATGGCTACACCTTC. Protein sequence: CASKGTGGTNYGYTF.

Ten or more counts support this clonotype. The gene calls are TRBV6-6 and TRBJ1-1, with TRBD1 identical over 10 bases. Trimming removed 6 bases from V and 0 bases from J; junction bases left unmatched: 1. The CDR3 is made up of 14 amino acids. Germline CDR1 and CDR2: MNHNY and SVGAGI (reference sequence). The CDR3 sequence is CASRGQGMNTEAFF. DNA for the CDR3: TGTGCCAGCAGGGGACAGGGGATGAACACTGAAGCTTTCTTT.

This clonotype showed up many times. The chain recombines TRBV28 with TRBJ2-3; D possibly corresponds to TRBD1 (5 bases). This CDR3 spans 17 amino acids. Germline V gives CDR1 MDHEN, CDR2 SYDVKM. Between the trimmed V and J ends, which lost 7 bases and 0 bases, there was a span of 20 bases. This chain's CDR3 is CASTPSGAKESTDTQYF. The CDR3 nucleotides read TGTGCCAGCACACCCAGTGGGGCCAAAGAGAGCACAGATACGCAGTATTTT.

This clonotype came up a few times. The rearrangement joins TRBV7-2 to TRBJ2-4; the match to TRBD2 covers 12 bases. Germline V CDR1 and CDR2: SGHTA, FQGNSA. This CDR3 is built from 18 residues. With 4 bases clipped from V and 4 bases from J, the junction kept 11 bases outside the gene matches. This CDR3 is CASSSQTATSGGKNIQYF. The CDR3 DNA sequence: TGTGCCAGCAGCTCACAAACCGCGACTAGCGGGGGTAAAAACATTCAGTACTTC.

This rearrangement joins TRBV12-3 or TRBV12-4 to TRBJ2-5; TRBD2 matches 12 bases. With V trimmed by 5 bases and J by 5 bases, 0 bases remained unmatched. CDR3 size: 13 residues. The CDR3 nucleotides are TGTGCCAGCAGTGGGACTAGCGGGGAGACCCAGTACTTC. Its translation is CASSGTSGETQYF.

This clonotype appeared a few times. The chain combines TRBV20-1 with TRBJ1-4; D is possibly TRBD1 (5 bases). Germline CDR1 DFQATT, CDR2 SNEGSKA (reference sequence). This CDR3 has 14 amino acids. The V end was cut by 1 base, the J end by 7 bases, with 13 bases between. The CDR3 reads CSARGGASTEKLFF. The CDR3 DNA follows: TGCAGTGCTAGAGGTGGGGCCTCTACTGAAAAACTGTTTTTT.

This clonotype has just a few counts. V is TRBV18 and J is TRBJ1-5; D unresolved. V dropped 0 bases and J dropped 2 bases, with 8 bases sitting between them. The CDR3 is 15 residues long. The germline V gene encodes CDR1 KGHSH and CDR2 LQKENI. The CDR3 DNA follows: TGTGCCAGCTCACCACCTCCCGAGGGCAATCAGCCCCAGCATTTT. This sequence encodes CASSPPPEGNQPQHF.

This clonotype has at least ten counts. The CDR3 nucleotides read TGTGCCAGCAGCTTACTTTGGGGGTACCAAGAGACCCAGTACTTC. Amino acids: CASSLLWGYQETQYF. The chain has TRBV7-2 and TRBJ2-5; D tentatively reads TRBD1 or TRBD2 (5 bases each). Per the germline V gene, CDR1 is SGHTA and CDR2 is FQGNSA. The CDR3 extends over 15 amino acids. The ends were cut back, 2 bases at V and 0 bases at J, with 10 bases in the middle.

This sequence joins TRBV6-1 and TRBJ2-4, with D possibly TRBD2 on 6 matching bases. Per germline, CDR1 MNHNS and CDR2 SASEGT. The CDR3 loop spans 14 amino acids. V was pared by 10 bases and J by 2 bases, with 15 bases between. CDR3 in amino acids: CAIQLSGSKNIQYF. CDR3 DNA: TGTGCCATACAACTGAGCGGGTCCAAAAACATTCAGTACTTC.

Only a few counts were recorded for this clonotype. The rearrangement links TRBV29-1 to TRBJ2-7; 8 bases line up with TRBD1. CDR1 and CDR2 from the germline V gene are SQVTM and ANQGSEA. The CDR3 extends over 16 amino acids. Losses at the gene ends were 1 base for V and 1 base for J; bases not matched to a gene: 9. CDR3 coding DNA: TGCAGCGTTGAAGTTTGGAGGACAGGGCAATCCTACGAGCAGTACTTC. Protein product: CSVEVWRTGQSYEQYF.

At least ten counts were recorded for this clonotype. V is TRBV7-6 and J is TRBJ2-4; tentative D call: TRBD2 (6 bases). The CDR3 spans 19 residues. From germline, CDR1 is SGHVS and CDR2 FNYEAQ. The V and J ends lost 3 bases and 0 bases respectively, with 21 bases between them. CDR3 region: CASSFGPGTSTLAKNIQYF. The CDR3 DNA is TGTGCCAGCAGCTTCGGCCCGGGCACTAGCACACTAGCCAAAAACATTCAGTACTTC.

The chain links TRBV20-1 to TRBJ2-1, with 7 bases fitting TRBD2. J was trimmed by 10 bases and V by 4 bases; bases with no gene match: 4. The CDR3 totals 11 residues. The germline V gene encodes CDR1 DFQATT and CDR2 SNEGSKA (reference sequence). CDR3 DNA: TGCAGTGCTACCGGGACTACGGAGCAGTTCTTC. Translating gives CSATGTTEQFF.

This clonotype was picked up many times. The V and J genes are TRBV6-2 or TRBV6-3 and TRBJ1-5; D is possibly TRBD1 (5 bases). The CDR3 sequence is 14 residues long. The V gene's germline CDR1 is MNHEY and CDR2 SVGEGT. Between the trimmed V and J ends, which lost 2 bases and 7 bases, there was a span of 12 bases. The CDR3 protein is CASSYGGSGQPQHF. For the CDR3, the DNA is TGTGCCAGCAGTTACGGCGGGTCAGGGCAGCCCCAGCATTTT.

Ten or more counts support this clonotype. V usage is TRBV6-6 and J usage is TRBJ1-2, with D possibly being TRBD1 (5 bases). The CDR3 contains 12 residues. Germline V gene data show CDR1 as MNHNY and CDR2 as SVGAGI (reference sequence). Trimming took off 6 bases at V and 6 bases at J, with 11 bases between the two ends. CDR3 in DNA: TGTGCCAGCAGCATACCAGGGCATGGCTACACCTTC. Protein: CASSIPGHGYTF.

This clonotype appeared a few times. The CDR3 protein is CASSLRGAKNIQYF. DNA of the CDR3: TGTGCCAGCAGTCTCCGGGGGGCCAAAAACATTCAGTACTTC. V and J are TRBV6-5 and TRBJ2-4, with D possibly TRBD2 on 6 matching bases. Germline values: CDR1 MNHEY, CDR2 SVGAGI. The CDR3 runs 14 residues. V was cut by 5 bases and J by 1 base, with 9 bases left in between.

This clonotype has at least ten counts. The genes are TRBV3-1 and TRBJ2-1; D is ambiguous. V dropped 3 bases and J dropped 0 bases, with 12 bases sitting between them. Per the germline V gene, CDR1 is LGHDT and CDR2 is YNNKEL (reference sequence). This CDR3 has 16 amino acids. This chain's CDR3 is CASSHSLRVSYNEQFF. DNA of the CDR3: TGTGCCAGCAGCCACTCTCTCCGGGTCTCCTACAATGAGCAGTTCTTC.

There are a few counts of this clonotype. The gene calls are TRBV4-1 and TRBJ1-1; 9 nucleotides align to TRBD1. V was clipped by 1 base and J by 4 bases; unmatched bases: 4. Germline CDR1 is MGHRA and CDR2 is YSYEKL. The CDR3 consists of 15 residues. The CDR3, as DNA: TGCGCCAGCAGCCAAGGGGACAGGGAGGCCACTGAAGCTTTCTTT. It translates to CASSQGDREATEAFF.

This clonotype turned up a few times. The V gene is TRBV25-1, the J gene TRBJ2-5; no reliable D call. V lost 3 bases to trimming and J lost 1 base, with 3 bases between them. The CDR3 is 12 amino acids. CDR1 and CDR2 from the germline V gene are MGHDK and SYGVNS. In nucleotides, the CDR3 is TGTGCCAGCAGTGAGCCCCAAGAGACCCAGTACTTC. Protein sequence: CASSEPQETQYF. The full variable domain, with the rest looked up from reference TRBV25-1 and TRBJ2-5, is EADIYQTPRYLVIGTGKKITLECSQTMGHDKMYWYQQDPGMELHLIHYSYGVNSTEKGDLSSESTVSRIRTEHFPLTLESARPSHTSQYLCASSEPQETQYFGPGTRLLVL.

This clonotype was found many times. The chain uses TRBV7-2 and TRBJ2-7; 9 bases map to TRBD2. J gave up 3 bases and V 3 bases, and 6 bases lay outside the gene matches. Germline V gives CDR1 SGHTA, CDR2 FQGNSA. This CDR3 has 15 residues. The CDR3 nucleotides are TGTGCCAGCAGCTTTGAGGTACTAGCGGGCTACGAGCAGTACTTC. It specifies CASSFEVLAGYEQYF.

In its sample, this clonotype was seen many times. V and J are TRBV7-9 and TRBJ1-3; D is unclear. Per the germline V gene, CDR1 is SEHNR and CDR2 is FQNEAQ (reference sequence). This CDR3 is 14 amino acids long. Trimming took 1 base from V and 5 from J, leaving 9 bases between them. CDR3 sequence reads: CASSLDRDRNTIYF. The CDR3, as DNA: TGTGCCAGCAGCTTAGACCGGGATCGAAACACCATATATTTT.

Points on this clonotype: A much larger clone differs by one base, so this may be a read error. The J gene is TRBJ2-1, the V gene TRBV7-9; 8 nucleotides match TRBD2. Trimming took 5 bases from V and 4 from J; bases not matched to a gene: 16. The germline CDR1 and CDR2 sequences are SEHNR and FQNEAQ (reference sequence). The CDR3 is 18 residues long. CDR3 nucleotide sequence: TGTGCCAGCAGCCCCGGTATATTAGCGGGGAACCCATACAATGAGCAGTTCTTC. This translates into CASSPGILAGNPYNEQFF.

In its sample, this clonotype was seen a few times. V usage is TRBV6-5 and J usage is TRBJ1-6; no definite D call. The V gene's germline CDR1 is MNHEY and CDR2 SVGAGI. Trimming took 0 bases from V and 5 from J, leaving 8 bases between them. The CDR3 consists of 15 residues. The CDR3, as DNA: TGTGCCAGCAGTTACTCGAATAGGGATAATTCACCCCTCCACTTT. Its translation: CASSYSNRDNSPLHF.

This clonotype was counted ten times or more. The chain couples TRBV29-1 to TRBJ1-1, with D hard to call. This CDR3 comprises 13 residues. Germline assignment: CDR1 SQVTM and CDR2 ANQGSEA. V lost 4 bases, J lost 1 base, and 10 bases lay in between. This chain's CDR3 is CSVGGQPNTEAFF. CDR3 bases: TGCAGCGTTGGTGGGCAACCGAACACTGAAGCTTTCTTT.

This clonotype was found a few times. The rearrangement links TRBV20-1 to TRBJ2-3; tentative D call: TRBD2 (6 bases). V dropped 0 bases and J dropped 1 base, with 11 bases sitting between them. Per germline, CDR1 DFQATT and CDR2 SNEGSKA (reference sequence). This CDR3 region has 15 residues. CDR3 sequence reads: CSAREARGRTDTQYF. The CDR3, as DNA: TGCAGTGCTAGAGAGGCGCGGGGCCGCACAGATACGCAGTATTTT.

As DNA, the CDR3 is TGTGCCAGCAGTTACCGCGGCCAGTGGGGTAATCAGCCCCAGCATTTT. This codes for CASSYRGQWGNQPQHF. The J gene is TRBJ1-5, the V gene TRBV27; D not resolved. This CDR3 has 16 residues. The germline V gene has CDR1 MNHEY and CDR2 SMNVEV (reference sequence). Deletions cut 4 bases from V and 4 bases from J, with 17 bases between.